These 11 T cell receptor beta chains were all obtained from the same sample, sequenced in a study of blood T cell repertoires in COVID-19. Sequencing was performed with immunoSEQ multiplex PCR; in TCRdb, only in-frame clones are kept and a portion is missing. The data show some 350,000 clones, roughly 89% seen once. Sample: peripheral blood. Every receptor here comes from a woman aged 18-29 years who had recovered from COVID-19.

The chain's CDR3 is CASSESAGTGVQSPLHF. CDR3 bases: TGTGCCAGCAGCGAATCAGCCGGGACAGGGGTACAGTCACCCCTCCACTTT. This chain connects TRBV11-2 to TRBJ1-6; 10 bases match TRBD1. CDR3 length: 17 residues. Trimming took 5 bases from V and 10 from J; bases not matched to a gene: 14. CDR1 and CDR2 (germline): SGHAT, FQNNGV.

The chain carries TRBV4-1 and TRBJ2-2, with 7 bases fitting TRBD2. CDR1 is MGHRA, CDR2 YSYEKL, per germline. This CDR3 is built from 14 residues. Trimming cost V 3 bases and J 5 bases; bases outside gene matches: 3. In DNA, the CDR3 is TGCGCCAGCAGCCAGCGGGAGACTACCGGGGAGCTGTTTTTT. Protein product: CASSQRETTGELFF.

The gene calls are TRBV7-8 and TRBJ2-1; 9 bases align to TRBD2. The junction had 7 bases not matched to a gene; V was cut back by 2 bases and J by 8 bases. The germline gives CDR1 SGHVS, CDR2 FQNEAQ. CDR3 length equals 15 residues. CDR3 nucleotide sequence: TGTGCCAGCAGCTTAACAGCGGGAGGCCCGGATGAGCAGTTCTTC. This codes for CASSLTAGGPDEQFF. Using reference TRBV7-8 and TRBJ2-1 for the parts outside the CDR3, the full variable domain is GAGVSQSPRYKVAKRGQDVALRCDPISGHVSLFWYQQALGQGPEFLTYFQNEAQLDKSGLPSDRFFAERPEGSVSTLKIQRTQQEDSAVYLCASSLTAGGPDEQFFGPGTRLTVL.

This clone appeared once. The chain recombines TRBV9 with TRBJ1-2; a weak D match, TRBD1 (5 bases). Looked up from germline, CDR1 is SGDLS and CDR2 is YYNGEE. Trimming removed 0 bases at V and 7 bases at J, with 13 bases between. This CDR3 spans 14 amino acids. As DNA, the CDR3 is TGTGCCAGCAGCGTAGACGGCAATAGGGGTGGCTACACCTTC. Its translation: CASSVDGNRGGYTF.

The rearrangement uses TRBV24-1 and TRBJ2-1, with 8 bases matching TRBD1. The CDR3 runs to 16 residues. Per germline, CDR1 KGHDR and CDR2 SFDVKD. Unmatched junction bases numbered 9, after V lost 5 bases and J lost 4 bases. The CDR3 coding sequence is TGTGCCACCAGTGTCTCCGGGACAGGCCTTTACAATGAGCAGTTCTTC. This gives the protein CATSVSGTGLYNEQFF.

The rearrangement joins TRBV5-1 to TRBJ2-2; a possible D gene is TRBD2 (6 bases). CDR3 length: 15 residues. Germline CDR1 reads SGHRS; CDR2 reads YFSETQ. V was cut by 4 bases and J by 3 bases, with 13 bases left in between. CDR3: CASSILRRDTGELFF. Here the CDR3 DNA reads TGCGCCAGCAGCATCCTCCGGAGGGACACCGGGGAGCTGTTTTTT. The full variable domain, rest sourced from reference TRBV5-1 and TRBJ2-2, is KAGVTQTPRYLIKTRGQQVTLSCSPISGHRSVSWYQQTPGQGLQFLFEYFSETQRNKGNFPGRFSGRQFSNSRSEMNVSTLELGDSALYLCASSILRRDTGELFFGEGSRLTVL.

The gene calls are TRBV10-3 and TRBJ1-5; 7 nucleotides agree with TRBD1. The V and J ends lost 5 bases and 3 bases, in that order; junction bases with no gene match: 7. CDR3 size: 15 residues. Per germline, CDR1 ENHRY and CDR2 SYGVKD. CDR3: CAISSDRATNQPQHF. In DNA form, the CDR3 reads TGTGCCATCAGTAGCGACAGGGCTACCAATCAGCCCCAGCATTTT.

The gene calls are TRBV11-2 and TRBJ1-1; 7 nucleotides line up with TRBD1. V shed 5 bases and J 0 bases; nucleotides not matched to a gene: 0. The CDR3 contains 13 residues. The germline gives CDR1 SGHAT, CDR2 FQNNGV. The DNA for the CDR3 is TGTGCCAGCAGCGGACAGGTGAACACTGAAGCTTTCTTT. It yields the protein CASSGQVNTEAFF. The full variable domain, rest sourced from reference TRBV11-2 and TRBJ1-1, is EAGVAQSPRYKIIEKRQSVAFWCNPISGHATLYWYQQILGQGPKLLIQFQNNGVVDDSQLPKDRFSAERLKGVDSTLKIQPAKLEDSAVYLCASSGQVNTEAFFGQGTRLTVV.

This clone was recorded only once. The rearrangement uses TRBV5-4 and TRBJ1-1; TRBD1 might be the D (6 bases). The CDR3 has 16 residues. V gave up 2 bases and J gave up 3 bases, with 17 bases separating them. Germline V CDR1 and CDR2: SGHNT, YYREEE (reference sequence). Here the CDR3 reads CASSFGGPDVDTEAFF. The CDR3 region has the DNA TGTGCCAGCAGCTTTGGGGGCCCGGACGTGGACACTGAAGCTTTCTTT.

This rearrangement joins TRBV19 to TRBJ2-3; 7 nucleotides line up with TRBD2. This CDR3 has 14 amino acids. Germline values: CDR1 LNHDA, CDR2 SQIVND (reference sequence). The ends lost 5 bases at V and 4 bases at J; junction bases unmatched: 6. Here the CDR3 DNA reads TGTGCCAGTAGTCCCTGGACTAGTTCAGATACGCAGTATTTT. It yields the protein CASSPWTSSDTQYF.

V usage is TRBV30 and J usage is TRBJ1-5, with a weak D call TRBD1 (6 bases). V was pared by 2 bases and J by 6 bases, with 14 bases between. The germline gives CDR1 GTSNPN, CDR2 SVGIG (reference sequence). The CDR3 has 14 amino acids. Written as DNA, the CDR3 is TGTGCCTGGAGTTTAGGGCAGGGGAGTCAGCCCCAGCATTTT. This translates into CAWSLGQGSQPQHF.